The table lists the clone carrying this T cell receptor (beta chain) with many counts. Its antigen remains unknown. Exclusions: uncontrolled infection, other autoimmune disease, pregnancy, lactation. Diagnosis relied on clinical symptoms, serum thyroxine and TRAb, thyroid ultrasound and orbital computed tomography. This sample was included in a study of T cells in Graves' hyperthyroidism and ophthalmopathy. Study outcomes and limitations: The blood repertoire included most of the expanded thyroid clonotypes above 0.001.

Trimming shortened V by 6 bases and J by 4 bases, and 12 bases separated the two germline ends. The CDR3 is made up of 13 amino acids. TCR beta CDR3 region amplification was performed from RNA transcripts. Primed by the HTBI set, a first-round RT-PCR was run on the TCR CDR3. TCRdb reanalysed the multiplex PCR reads using MiXCR and keeps one entry per CDR3 protein. This table has 690,000 or so distinct CDR3 sequences, 18% appearing once. The sample consisted of blood. This receptor was taken from a woman between 50 and 59 years old with Graves' hyperthyroidism that later progressed to Graves' ophthalmopathy. The rearrangement links TRBV12-3 or TRBV12-4 to TRBJ1-1, with unresolved D. In DNA form, the CDR3 reads TGTGCCAGCAGCCCCCGCCCGACCACTGAAGCTTTCTTT. Its protein is CASSPRPTTEAFF.